What follows are 5 T cell receptor beta chains derived from one specimen sequenced in a study of blood T cell repertoires in COVID-19. TCRdb's copy holds only in-frame clones and misses some; the assay was immunoSEQ multiplex PCR. The table has 180,000 or so clones, 86% seen once. The sample consisted of peripheral blood. The receptors were sampled from an elderly woman in a cohort sampled during active or convalescent COVID-19.

This clone was recorded only once. This chain uses TRBV11-2 with TRBJ1-2; 7 bases map to TRBD1. Germline lookup yields CDR1 SGHAT and CDR2 FQNNGV. The CDR3 covers 17 residues. Trimming removed 6 bases from V and 0 bases from J; junction bases left unmatched: 13. The CDR3 loop reads CASRPITQGGSNYGYTF. The CDR3 region has the DNA TGTGCCAGCAGACCCATTACTCAGGGGGGATCTAACTATGGCTACACCTTC.

This clone was seen only once. The rearrangement uses TRBV29-1 and TRBJ1-1; weak D call: TRBD1 (5 bases). This CDR3 is built from 12 residues. Looked up from germline, CDR1 is SQVTM and CDR2 is ANQGSEA. The V and J ends lost 4 bases and 3 bases respectively, with 9 bases between them. The CDR3 region is CSVAEGYTEAFF. DNA for the CDR3: TGCAGCGTTGCGGAGGGGTACACTGAAGCTTTCTTT.

The chain recombines TRBV9 with TRBJ1-2; D might be TRBD1 (5 bases). V lost 4 bases to trimming and J lost 5 bases, with 18 bases between them. Germline values: CDR1 SGDLS, CDR2 YYNGEE. The CDR3 runs 15 residues. CDR3 in amino acids: CASSPGSGARYGYTF. The CDR3, as DNA: TGTGCCAGCAGCCCCGGGTCTGGGGCACGGTATGGCTACACCTTC.

The genes are TRBV18 and TRBJ2-3; 8 nucleotides line up with TRBD2. This CDR3 has 16 residues. The germline V gene has CDR1 KGHSH and CDR2 LQKENI. V shed 1 base and J 3 bases; nucleotides not matched to a gene: 6. CDR3 coding DNA: TGTGCCAGCTCACCACAAGCGGGAGATGGAACAGATACGCAGTATTTT. This encodes CASSPQAGDGTDTQYF.

The chain joins TRBV30 to TRBJ2-1, with D maybe TRBD2 (5 bases). The CDR3 runs to 14 residues. The germline V and J ends were trimmed by 4 bases and 2 bases, with 12 bases remaining between them. Germline CDR1 and CDR2: GTSNPN and SVGIG (reference sequence). Here the CDR3 reads CAWTARRTYNEQFF. The CDR3 DNA is TGTGCCTGGACGGCGCGGAGGACCTACAATGAGCAGTTCTTC.